The clone carrying this T cell receptor (beta chain) has just a few counts. CDR3 length equals 15 residues. V shed 6 bases and J 5 bases; nucleotides not matched to a gene: 5. CDR1 MNHNS and CDR2 SASEGT come from the germline V gene. This sample is part of a study of glioma-infiltrating T cells. Using RNA template, CDR3s of TCR alpha and beta were amplified with iRepertoire arm-PCR. Input was roughly 85-450 ng of tissue mRNA or PBMC total RNA. TCRdb reprocessed the multiplex PCR reads with MiXCR, giving one entry per CDR3 protein. The repertoire holds some 110,000 distinct CDR3 sequences, with roughly 25% as singletons.

Material for sequencing was glioma tissue, nonneoplastic brain tissue, or PBMCs (not recorded which). The receptor was isolated from a human donor with low-grade glioma or glioblastoma, undergoing nonglioma brain surgery, or in good health (not recorded which). V usage is TRBV6-1 and J usage is TRBJ2-1, with 12 positions matching TRBD1. CDR3 protein: CASRTGTGGHNEQFF. In DNA, the CDR3 is TGTGCCAGCAGAACCGGGACAGGGGGCCACAATGAGCAGTTCTTC.